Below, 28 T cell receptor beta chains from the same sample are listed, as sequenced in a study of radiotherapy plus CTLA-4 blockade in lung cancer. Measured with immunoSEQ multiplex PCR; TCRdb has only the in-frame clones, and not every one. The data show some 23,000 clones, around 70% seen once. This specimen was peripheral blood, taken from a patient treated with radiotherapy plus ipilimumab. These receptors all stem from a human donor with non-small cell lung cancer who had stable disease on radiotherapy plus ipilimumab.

The CDR3 region has the DNA TGTGCCAGCAGCGCTGGACTAGCGGGGACCTACGAGCAGTACTTC. It translates to CASSAGLAGTYEQYF. The chain joins TRBV7-8 to TRBJ2-5, with 12 bases identical to TRBD2. The better agreement between TRBJ2-7 and the DNA end casts doubt on the J call. In germline, CDR1 is SGHVS, CDR2 FQNEAQ. CDR3 length: 15 amino acids.

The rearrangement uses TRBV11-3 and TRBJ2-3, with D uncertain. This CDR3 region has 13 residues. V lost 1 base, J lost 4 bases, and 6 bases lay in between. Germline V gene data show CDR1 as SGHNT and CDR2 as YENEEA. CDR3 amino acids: CASSLVGSDTQYF. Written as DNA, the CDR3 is TGTGCCAGCAGCTTAGTAGGGTCAGATACGCAGTATTTT.

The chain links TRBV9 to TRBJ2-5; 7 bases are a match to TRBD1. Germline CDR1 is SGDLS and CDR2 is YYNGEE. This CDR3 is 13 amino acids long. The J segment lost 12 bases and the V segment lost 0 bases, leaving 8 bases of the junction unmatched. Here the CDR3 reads CASSVVSQGEKYF. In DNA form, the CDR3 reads TGTGCCAGCAGCGTAGTGTCCCAGGGGGAGAAGTACTTC.

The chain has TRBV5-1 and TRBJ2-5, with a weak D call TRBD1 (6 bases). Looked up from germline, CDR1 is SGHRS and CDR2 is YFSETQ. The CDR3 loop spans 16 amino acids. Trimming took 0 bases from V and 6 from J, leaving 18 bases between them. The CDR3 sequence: CASSLAPQGGVKTQYF. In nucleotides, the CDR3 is TGCGCCAGCAGCTTGGCTCCACAGGGCGGTGTTAAGACCCAGTACTTC.

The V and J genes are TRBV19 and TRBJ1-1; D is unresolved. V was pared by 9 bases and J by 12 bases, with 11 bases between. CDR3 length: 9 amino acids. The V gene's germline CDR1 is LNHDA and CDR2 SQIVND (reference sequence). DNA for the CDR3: TGTGCCAGACCTATCTGGTCTTTCTTT. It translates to CARPIWSFF.

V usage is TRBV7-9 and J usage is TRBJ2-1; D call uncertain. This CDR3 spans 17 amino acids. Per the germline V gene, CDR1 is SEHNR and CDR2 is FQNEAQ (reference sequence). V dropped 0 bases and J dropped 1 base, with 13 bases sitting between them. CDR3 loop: CASSLASFTKSYNEQFF. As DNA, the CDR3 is TGTGCCAGCAGCTTAGCGTCGTTTACGAAGTCCTACAATGAGCAGTTCTTC.

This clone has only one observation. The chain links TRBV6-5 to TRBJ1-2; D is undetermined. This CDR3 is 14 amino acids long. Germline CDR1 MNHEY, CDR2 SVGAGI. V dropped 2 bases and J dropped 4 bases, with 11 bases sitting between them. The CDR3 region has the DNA TGTGCCAGCAGTTACGCAGGTTGGAGCTATGGCTACACCTTC. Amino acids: CASSYAGWSYGYTF.

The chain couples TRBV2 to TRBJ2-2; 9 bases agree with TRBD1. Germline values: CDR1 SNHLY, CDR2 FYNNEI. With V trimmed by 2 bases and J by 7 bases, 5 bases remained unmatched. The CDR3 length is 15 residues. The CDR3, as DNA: TGTGCCAGCAGTGAAAGGACAGGGGTGAACGGGGAGCTGTTTTTT. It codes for CASSERTGVNGELFF.

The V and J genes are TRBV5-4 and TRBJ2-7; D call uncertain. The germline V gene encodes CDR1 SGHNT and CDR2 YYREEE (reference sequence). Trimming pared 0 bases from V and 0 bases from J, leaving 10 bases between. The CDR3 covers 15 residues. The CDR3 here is CASSLAEQLSYEQYF. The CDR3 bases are TGTGCCAGCAGCTTGGCGGAACAGCTCTCCTACGAGCAGTACTTC.

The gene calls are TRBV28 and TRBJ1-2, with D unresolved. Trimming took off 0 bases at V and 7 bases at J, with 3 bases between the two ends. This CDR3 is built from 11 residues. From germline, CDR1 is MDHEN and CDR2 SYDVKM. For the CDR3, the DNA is TGTGCCAGCAGTTTATGGGGTGGCTACACCTTC. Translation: CASSLWGGYTF.

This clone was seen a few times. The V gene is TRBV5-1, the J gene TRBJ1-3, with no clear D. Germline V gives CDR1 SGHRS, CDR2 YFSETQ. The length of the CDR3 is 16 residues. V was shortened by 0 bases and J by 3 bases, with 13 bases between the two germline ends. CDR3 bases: TGCGCCAGCAGCTTGGGTGGTGGAGGGAATGGAAACACCATATATTTT. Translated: CASSLGGGGNGNTIYF. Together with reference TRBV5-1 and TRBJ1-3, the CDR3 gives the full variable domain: KAGVTQTPRYLIKTRGQQVTLSCSPISGHRSVSWYQQTPGQGLQFLFEYFSETQRNKGNFPGRFSGRQFSNSRSEMNVSTLELGDSALYLCASSLGGGGNGNTIYFGEGSWLTVV.

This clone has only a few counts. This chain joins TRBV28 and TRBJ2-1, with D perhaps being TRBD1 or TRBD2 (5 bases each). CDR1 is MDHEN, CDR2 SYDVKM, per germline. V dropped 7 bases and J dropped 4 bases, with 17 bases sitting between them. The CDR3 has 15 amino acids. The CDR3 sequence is CASTPGLPLYNEQFF. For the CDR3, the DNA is TGTGCCAGCACCCCGGGGCTACCACTTTACAATGAGCAGTTCTTC.

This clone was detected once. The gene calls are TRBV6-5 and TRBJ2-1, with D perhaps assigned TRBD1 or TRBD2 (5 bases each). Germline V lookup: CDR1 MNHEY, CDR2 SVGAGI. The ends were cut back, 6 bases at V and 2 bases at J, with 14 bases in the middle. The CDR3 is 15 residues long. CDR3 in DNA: TGTGCCAGCAGCCCCTTATTGGGGGCCTACAATGAGCAGTTCTTC. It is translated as CASSPLLGAYNEQFF.

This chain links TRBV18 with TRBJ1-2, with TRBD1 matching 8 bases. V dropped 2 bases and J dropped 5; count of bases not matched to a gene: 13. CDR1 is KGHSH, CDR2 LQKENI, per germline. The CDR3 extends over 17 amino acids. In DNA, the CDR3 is TGTGCCAGCTCACCAGTTCGCAGGGGGCTAGGAGGGTATGGCTACACCTTC. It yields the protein CASSPVRRGLGGYGYTF.

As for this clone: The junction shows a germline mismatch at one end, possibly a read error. CDR3 in amino acids: CASSISPPPIGF. CDR3 in DNA: TGTGCCAGTAGTATTAGTCCGCCCCCCATTGGCTTT. The J gene is TRBJ1-1, the V gene TRBV19; D not certain. This CDR3 contains 12 residues. Germline assignment: CDR1 LNHDA and CDR2 SQIVND (reference sequence).

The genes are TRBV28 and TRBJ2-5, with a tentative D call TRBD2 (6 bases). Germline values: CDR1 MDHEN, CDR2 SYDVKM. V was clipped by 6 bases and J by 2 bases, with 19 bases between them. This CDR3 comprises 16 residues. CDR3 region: CASSRARSGGQETQYF. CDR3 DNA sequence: TGTGCCAGCAGCCGCGCTAGGTCCGGGGGACAAGAGACCCAGTACTTC.

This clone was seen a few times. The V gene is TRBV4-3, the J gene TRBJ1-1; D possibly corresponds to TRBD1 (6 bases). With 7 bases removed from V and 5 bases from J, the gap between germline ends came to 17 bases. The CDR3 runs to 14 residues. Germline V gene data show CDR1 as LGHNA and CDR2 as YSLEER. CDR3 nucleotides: TGCGCCAGCAACGCAGGGGCGGGGGGAACTGAAGCTTTCTTT. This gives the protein CASNAGAGGTEAFF.

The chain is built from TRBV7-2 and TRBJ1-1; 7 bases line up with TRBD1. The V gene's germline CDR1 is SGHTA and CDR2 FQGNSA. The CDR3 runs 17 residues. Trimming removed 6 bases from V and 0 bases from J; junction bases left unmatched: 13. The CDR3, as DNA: TGTGCCAGCAGTCCCCCCGACAGGGAGTTCATGAACACTGAAGCTTTCTTT. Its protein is CASSPPDREFMNTEAFF.

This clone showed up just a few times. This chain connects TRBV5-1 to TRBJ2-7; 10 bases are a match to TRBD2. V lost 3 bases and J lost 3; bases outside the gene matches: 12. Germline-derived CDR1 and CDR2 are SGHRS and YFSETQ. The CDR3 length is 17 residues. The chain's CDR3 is CASSYSTGLAVIYEQYF. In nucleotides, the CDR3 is TGCGCCAGCAGCTATTCTACCGGACTAGCGGTAATCTACGAGCAGTACTTC.

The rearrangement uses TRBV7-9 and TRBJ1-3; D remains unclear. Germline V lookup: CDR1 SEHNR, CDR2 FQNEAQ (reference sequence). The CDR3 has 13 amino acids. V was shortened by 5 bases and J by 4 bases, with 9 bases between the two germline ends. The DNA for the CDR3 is TGTGCCAGCAGCCTGGATGGGGGAAACACCATATATTTT. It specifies CASSLDGGNTIYF.

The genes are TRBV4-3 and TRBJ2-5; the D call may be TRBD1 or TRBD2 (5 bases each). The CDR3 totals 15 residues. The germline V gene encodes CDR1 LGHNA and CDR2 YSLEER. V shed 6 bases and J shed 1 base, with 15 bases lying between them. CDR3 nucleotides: TGCGCCAGCAGTCGGCTTGCAGGGACCCAAGAGACCCAGTACTTC. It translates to CASSRLAGTQETQYF.

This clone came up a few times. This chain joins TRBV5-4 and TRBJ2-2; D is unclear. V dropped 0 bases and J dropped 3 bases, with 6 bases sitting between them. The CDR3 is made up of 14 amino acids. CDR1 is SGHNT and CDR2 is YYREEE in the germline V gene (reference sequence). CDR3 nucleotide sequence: TGTGCCAGCAGCTTGGAACCCGACACCGGGGAGCTGTTTTTT. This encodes CASSLEPDTGELFF. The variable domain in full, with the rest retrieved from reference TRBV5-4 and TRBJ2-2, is ETGVTQSPTHLIKTRGQQVTLRCSSQSGHNTVSWYQQALGQGPQFIFQYYREEENGRGNFPPRFSGLQFPNYSSELNVNALELDDSALYLCASSLEPDTGELFFGEGSRLTVL.

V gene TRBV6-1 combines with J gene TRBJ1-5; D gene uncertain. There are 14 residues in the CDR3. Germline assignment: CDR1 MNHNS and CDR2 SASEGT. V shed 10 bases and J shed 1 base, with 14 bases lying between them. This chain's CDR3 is CATDNFLSNQPQHF. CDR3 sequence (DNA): TGTGCCACCGATAATTTCTTGAGCAATCAGCCCCAGCATTTT.

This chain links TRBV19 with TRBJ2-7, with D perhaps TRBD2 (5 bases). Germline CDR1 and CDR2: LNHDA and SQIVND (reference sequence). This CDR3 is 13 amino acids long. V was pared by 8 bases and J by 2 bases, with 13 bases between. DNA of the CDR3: TGTGCCAGTGGCGGGCTAGCCACCTACGAGCAGTACTTC. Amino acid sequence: CASGGLATYEQYF.

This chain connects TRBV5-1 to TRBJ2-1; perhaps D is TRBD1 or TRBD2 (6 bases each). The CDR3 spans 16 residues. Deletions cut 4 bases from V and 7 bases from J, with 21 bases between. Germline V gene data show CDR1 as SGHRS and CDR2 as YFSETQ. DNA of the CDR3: TGCGCCAGCAGCCTTACGTCGGGGGCGATAGGGAATGAGCAGTTCTTC. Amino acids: CASSLTSGAIGNEQFF.

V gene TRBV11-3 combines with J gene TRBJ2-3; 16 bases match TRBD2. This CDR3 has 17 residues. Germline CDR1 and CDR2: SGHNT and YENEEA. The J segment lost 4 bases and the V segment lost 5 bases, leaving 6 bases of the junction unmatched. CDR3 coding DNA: TGTGCCAGCAGCGGGGGGACTAGCGGGAGGGCCGCAGATACGCAGTATTTT. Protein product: CASSGGTSGRAADTQYF.

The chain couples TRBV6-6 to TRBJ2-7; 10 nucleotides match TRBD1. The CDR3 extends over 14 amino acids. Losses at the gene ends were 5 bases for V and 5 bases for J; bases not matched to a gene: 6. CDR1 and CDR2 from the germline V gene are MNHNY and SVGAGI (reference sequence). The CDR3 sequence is CASSRRQGANEQYF. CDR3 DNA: TGTGCCAGCAGTCGAAGACAGGGGGCAAACGAGCAGTACTTC.

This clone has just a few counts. CDR3 protein: CASSPPSLGTGELFF. The CDR3 nucleotides are TGTGCCAGCTCACCCCCAAGCCTAGGAACCGGGGAGCTGTTTTTT. This rearrangement joins TRBV18 to TRBJ2-2; D is ambiguous. CDR1 KGHSH and CDR2 LQKENI come from the germline V gene. Trimming pared 3 bases from V and 5 bases from J, leaving 13 bases between. The CDR3 sequence is 15 residues long. The whole variable domain, filled in from reference TRBV18 and TRBJ2-2, reads NAGVMQNPRHLVRRRGQEARLRCSPMKGHSHVYWYRQLPEEGLKFMVYLQKENIIDESGMPKERFSAEFPKEGPSILRIQQVVRGDSAAYFCASSPPSLGTGELFFGEGSRLTVL.